This TCR beta chain is drawn from a study of tumor-infiltrating lymphocytes in oesophageal squamous cell carcinoma. The CDR3 length is 15 residues. Between the trimmed V and J ends, which lost 2 bases and 2 bases, there was a span of 13 bases. Germline assignment: CDR1 MDHEN and CDR2 SYDVKM. This clonotype showed up just once. Using its own MiXCR run on the PCR reads, TCRdb lists one record per CDR3 protein. The top ten clones hold roughly a third of a sample with roughly 16,000 distinct CDR3 sequences, 40% to 55% of them seen once. V is TRBV28 and J is TRBJ2-7, with D possibly called TRBD1 or TRBD2 (5 bases each). The receptor was derived from a female donor with esophageal squamous cell carcinoma. Sequenced material: normal esophageal tissue next to the tumor. The chain's CDR3 is CASSLDSGKAYEQYF. The DNA of the CDR3 is TGTGCCAGCAGTTTAGACAGCGGAAAGGCCTACGAGCAGTACTTC.